The 21 T cell receptor beta chains below were found in one sample sequenced in a study of Graves' ophthalmopathy and Graves' hyperthyroidism. Beta-chain TCR CDR3 regions were amplified from RNA transcripts. The workflow started with a first-round RT-PCR run with HTBI primers and then moved on to a second-round multiplex PCR. MiXCR, run by TCRdb on the multiplex PCR reads, gives a single entry per CDR3 protein. Of about 400,000 distinct CDR3 sequences listed, roughly 18% are singletons. Sequencing used peripheral blood. These receptors originate from a woman aged 18-29 years with Graves' ophthalmopathy.

This clonotype was found many times. V gene TRBV7-6 combines with J gene TRBJ1-1, with D hard to call. Per germline, CDR1 SGHVS and CDR2 FNYEAQ. The V end lost 2 bases, the J end lost 4 bases, and 8 bases lay between the germline ends. The CDR3 is 13 residues long. The CDR3 nucleotides read TGTGCCAGCAGCTTAAAGCCCCGCACTGAAGCTTTCTTT. It codes for CASSLKPRTEAFF.

With respect to this clonotype: A read error may be the cause here, since a much bigger clone is one base away. A read error is likely, as this CDR3 ends without the conserved phenylalanine or tryptophan. The CDR3 DNA reads TGTGCCAGCAGCTTAGCGGCCTATAATTCACCCCTCCACTTG. This encodes CASSLAAYNSPLHL. The J gene is TRBJ1-6, the V gene TRBV7-9, with D uncertain. Trimming stripped 0 bases from V and 2 bases from J, with 2 bases between. Germline assignment: CDR1 SEHNR and CDR2 FQNEAQ (reference sequence). The CDR3 runs to 14 residues.

The table lists this clonotype with many counts. This CDR3 reads CASSYRVRYEQYF. The CDR3 nucleotides are TGTGCCAGCAGTTACCGAGTCCGCTACGAGCAGTACTTC. The J gene is TRBJ2-7, the V gene TRBV6-2 or TRBV6-3, with D hard to call. Trimming took 2 bases from V and 3 from J, leaving 8 bases between them. Germline V gene sequence: CDR1 MNHEY, CDR2 SVGEGT. The CDR3 loop spans 13 amino acids.

This clonotype was counted at least ten times. The chain recombines TRBV6-5 with TRBJ1-1; D remains unclear. V lost 10 bases and J 6 bases, leaving 15 bases between the germline ends. The CDR3 is made up of 12 amino acids. Germline lookup yields CDR1 MNHEY and CDR2 SVGAGI. The CDR3 region is CATYTRTPEAFF. The CDR3 nucleotides read TGTGCCACCTACACTCGGACCCCTGAAGCTTTCTTT.

The chain employs TRBV20-1 and TRBJ2-7, with D possibly TRBD2 on 7 matching bases. The CDR3 totals 13 residues. V lost 1 base to trimming and J lost 6 bases, with 13 bases between them. Germline V gene data show CDR1 as DFQATT and CDR2 as SNEGSKA (reference sequence). The CDR3: CSARVSRGLEQYF. The CDR3 DNA is TGCAGTGCTAGAGTGTCGCGGGGGCTCGAGCAGTACTTC.

V and J are TRBV30 and TRBJ2-7; D not certain. Trimming removed 2 bases at V and 6 bases at J, with 14 bases between. CDR3 length: 13 residues. CDR1 and CDR2 from the germline V gene are GTSNPN and SVGIG (reference sequence). The CDR3 is CAWSLADLSEQYF. CDR3 nucleotides: TGTGCCTGGAGTCTCGCAGACTTGTCCGAGCAGTACTTC.

At least ten counts were recorded for this clonotype. The rearrangement links TRBV4-1 to TRBJ2-7; the match to TRBD1 covers 8 bases. This CDR3 is built from 15 residues. The V gene end was trimmed by 6 bases and the J gene end by 0 bases; junction bases not matched to a gene: 7. Germline-derived CDR1 and CDR2 are MGHRA and YSYEKL. The CDR3 nucleotides are TGCGCCAGCAGTCCCCCGGACAGGGCCTCCTACGAGCAGTACTTC. Translating it yields CASSPPDRASYEQYF.

This clonotype was observed many times. The genes are TRBV27 and TRBJ2-7; D gene uncertain. The CDR3 covers 15 residues. V was trimmed by 5 bases and J by 5 bases, leaving 19 bases between them. CDR1 and CDR2 from the germline V gene are MNHEY and SMNVEV (reference sequence). This chain's CDR3 is CASSPNSHTGNEQYF. The CDR3 region has the DNA TGTGCCAGCAGTCCCAATTCCCACACTGGGAACGAGCAGTACTTC.

Only a few counts were recorded for this clonotype. CDR3 region: CASSQDALSGNTIYF. As DNA, the CDR3 is TGTGCCAGCAGCCAAGATGCCCTCTCTGGAAACACCATATATTTT. The gene calls are TRBV3-1 and TRBJ1-3; D not resolved. Germline CDR1 LGHDT, CDR2 YNNKEL (reference sequence). The CDR3 is made up of 15 amino acids. Trimming removed 0 bases at V and 0 bases at J, with 6 bases between.

This clonotype was seen repeatedly, ten times or more. V gene TRBV4-1 combines with J gene TRBJ2-7; D not certain. CDR3 length equals 15 residues. The V gene lost 5 bases and the J gene lost 1 base, with 15 bases spanning the gap. Looked up from germline, CDR1 is MGHRA and CDR2 is YSYEKL. CDR3 sequence: CASSTLSSQSYEQYF. The CDR3 bases are TGCGCCAGCAGCACCCTTTCCTCACAGTCCTACGAGCAGTACTTC.

The table lists this clonotype with many counts. CDR3 sequence reads: CASSLGAAGGQETQYF. In DNA, the CDR3 is TGTGCCAGCAGCTTAGGAGCGGCGGGGGGGCAAGAGACCCAGTACTTC. V is TRBV7-2 and J is TRBJ2-5; the match to TRBD2 covers 9 bases. The CDR3 sequence is 16 residues long. CDR1 is SGHTA, CDR2 FQGNSA, per germline. V lost 1 base and J lost 2; bases outside the gene matches: 5.

V usage is TRBV5-6 and J usage is TRBJ2-5; D unclear. Germline loops: CDR1 SGHDT, CDR2 YYEEEE. Trimming stripped 4 bases from V and 5 bases from J, with 18 bases between. CDR3 length: 15 amino acids. The CDR3 DNA is TGTGCCAGCAGCGTACCCTCTGCCGGCAGGGAGACCCAGTACTTC. The encoded protein is CASSVPSAGRETQYF. The full variable domain, with the rest looked up from reference TRBV5-6 and TRBJ2-5, is DAGVTQSPTHLIKTRGQQVTLRCSPKSGHDTVSWYQQALGQGPQFIFQYYEEEERQRGNFPDRFSGHQFPNYSSELNVNALLLGDSALYLCASSVPSAGRETQYFGPGTRLLVL.

This clonotype was counted many times. The chain carries TRBV2 and TRBJ2-2; 7 bases agree with TRBD2. V lost 7 bases and J lost 5; bases outside the gene matches: 10. Germline V gene sequence: CDR1 SNHLY, CDR2 FYNNEI. The CDR3 length is 15 residues. The CDR3 nucleotides are TGTGCCAGCAAGGAAGGCGGGAGAGGAACCGGGGAGCTGTTTTTT. This sequence encodes CASKEGGRGTGELFF.

The chain recombines TRBV7-8 with TRBJ1-1, with no clear D. Per germline, CDR1 SGHVS and CDR2 FQNEAQ. The V end lost 1 base, the J end lost 2 bases, and 8 bases lay between the germline ends. CDR3 length: 14 residues. The CDR3 is CASSLGADNTEAFF. The CDR3 nucleotides are TGTGCCAGCAGCTTAGGCGCAGACAACACTGAAGCTTTCTTT.

This clonotype was counted at least ten times. V gene TRBV3-1 combines with J gene TRBJ1-2, with 9 bases identical to TRBD1. The CDR3 covers 15 residues. Germline assignment: CDR1 LGHDT and CDR2 YNNKEL (reference sequence). The V gene end was trimmed by 2 bases and the J gene end by 3 bases; junction bases not matched to a gene: 4. The CDR3 sequence: CASSQPGTGHYGYTF. CDR3 DNA: TGTGCCAGCAGCCAACCTGGGACAGGGCACTATGGCTACACCTTC.

This clonotype was counted many times. CDR3 sequence: CASSPAGRGELFF. CDR3 in DNA: TGTGCCAGCAGTCCAGCGGGGCGCGGGGAGCTGTTTTTT. V is TRBV12-3 or TRBV12-4 and J is TRBJ2-2; 7 bases agree with TRBD2. The CDR3 totals 13 residues. V lost 5 bases and J lost 7; bases outside the gene matches: 4.

A remark on this clonotype: A read error is possible here, since a much larger clone lies one base away. The chain combines TRBV29-1 with TRBJ1-1, with a weak D call TRBD1 (6 bases). Germline V gives CDR1 SQVTM, CDR2 ANQGSEA. The CDR3 consists of 14 residues. Trimming took 4 bases from V and 9 from J, leaving 21 bases between them. CDR3 region: CSVGKGGRLTKAFF. CDR3 nucleotides: TGCAGCGTTGGAAAGGGGGGCAGGTTGACTAAAGCTTTCTTT.

This clonotype was picked up many times. This rearrangement joins TRBV24-1 to TRBJ2-6; tentative D call: TRBD1 (5 bases). V gave up 3 bases and J gave up 1 base, with 9 bases separating them. The CDR3 runs to 16 residues. The germline gives CDR1 KGHDR, CDR2 SFDVKD. The CDR3 DNA follows: TGTGCCACCAGTGATCCAGACAGTTCTGGGGCCAACGTCCTGACTTTC. Translating it yields CATSDPDSSGANVLTF.

This clonotype was recorded at least ten times. This chain connects TRBV30 to TRBJ2-5; 7 bases match TRBD2. Germline V lookup: CDR1 GTSNPN, CDR2 SVGIG (reference sequence). V dropped 3 bases and J dropped 4; count of bases not matched to a gene: 5. The CDR3 consists of 13 residues. The CDR3 nucleotides are TGTGCCTGGAGCGGAAGCGGGACAGAGACCCAGTACTTC. Amino acids: CAWSGSGTETQYF. Full variable domain (remainder filled in from reference TRBV30 and TRBJ2-5): SQTIHQWPATLVQPVGSPLSLECTVEGTSNPNLYWYRQAAGRGLQLLFYSVGIGQISSEVPQNLSASRPQDRQFILSSKKLLLSDSGFYLCAWSGSGTETQYFGPGTRLLVL.

At least ten counts were recorded for this clonotype. The CDR3 loop is CASRGVYGGYGYTF. The CDR3 DNA reads TGCGCCAGCAGAGGCGTGTATGGAGGCTATGGCTACACCTTC. The chain recombines TRBV5-1 with TRBJ1-2, with D unclear. The V gene's germline CDR1 is SGHRS and CDR2 YFSETQ. CDR3 length: 14 amino acids. Trimming removed 5 bases at V and 4 bases at J, with 15 bases between.

This clonotype has ten or more counts. The CDR3 region has the DNA TGCAGTGCTAGAGATTGGGGACTAGCGGGACCTCAGGGGGAGACCCAGTACTTC. This codes for CSARDWGLAGPQGETQYF. V gene TRBV20-1 combines with J gene TRBJ2-5, with TRBD2 matching 13 bases. Trimming took 0 bases from V and 5 from J; bases not matched to a gene: 12. Germline V gene data show CDR1 as DFQATT and CDR2 as SNEGSKA (reference sequence). CDR3 size: 18 residues.